This record looks at one T cell receptor beta chain sequence and its context. There is no known antigen for this receptor. No much larger clone exists at a distance of one base, and base qualities are not known. Receptors were amplified or captured by the immunoSEQ multiplex PCR assay. For TCR sequencing, RNA was extracted from every sample and reverse transcribed into cDNA to serve as template. SuperScript III was used for first-strand cDNA synthesis, primed with a 2:1 mix of oligo-dT and random hexamers. A synthetic immune receptor repertoire was used to assess amplification bias, and residual bias was removed computationally. The original methods were these. Raw reads were preprocessed for error removal, and CDR3 was defined according to IMGT conventions as running from the conserved cysteine to phenylalanine. Clonality was calculated as 1 minus Shannon entropy normalized by log2 of the number of productive unique TCRs. CD4 or CD8 identity of scalp clones was inferred by cross-referencing scalp TCRbeta sequences with sorted blood CD4 and CD8 repertoires. Not all clones reach the TCRdb copy of this immuneACCESS table, which keeps in-frame sequences only. Checked studies attribute under half of the gap to unresolved V genes and leave the rest unexplained. That table furnishes V, J and clone size, whereas the DNA furnished D and trimming. This sample gives 110,000 or so clones in total; less than 75% of them show up just once. The ten biggest clones cover 25% to 30% of the sample.

The data derive from a study of CD8+ T cells in alopecia areata (dated by TCRdb to the late 2010s). Regarding the complete study: The treated patients took part in an open-label pilot trial in which moderate-to-severe alopecia areata was treated with oral tofacitinib at 5 to 10 mg twice daily. Tofacitinib was given for 6 to 18 months, followed by 6 months of follow-up off drug to assess delayed response and recurrence. For the treated patients, the SALT score, which quantifies what percentage of scalp surface area is affected, served as the measure of disease severity. High-throughput TCRbeta sequencing was used to examine T cell clonal expansion in alopecia areata in both the C3H/HeJ mouse model and human patients. In humans, TCRbeta sequencing was performed on scalp tissue and on sorted CD4+ and CD8+ peripheral blood T cells from healthy controls and from patients with patchy or totalis/universalis alopecia areata. Biopsies were taken from tofacitinib-treated patients at baseline and again at 4 and 24 weeks into treatment, and several of those patients also had a later scalp biopsy. Clonality in the scalp was compared among normal scalp (n=4), patchy alopecia areata scalp (n=8), and alopecia totalis/universalis scalp (n=8). RNA was obtained with the PAXgene miRNA kit for fixed scalp, the miRNeasy kit for PBMCs, and the RNeasy kit for mouse skin. immunoSEQ multiplex PCR using 35 Vbeta forward primers and 13 Jbeta reverse primers was used to amplify TCRbeta CDR3 regions. General findings and caveats noted by the study authors: Compared with normal scalp, lesional scalp, particularly in alopecia totalis/universalis, had higher clonality and more expanded CD8+ clones, which suggests antigenic drive. Unlike mouse skin, where gammadelta T cells dominate, normal human skin contains resident alphabeta T cells that get sequenced too, which complicates analysis of the scalp TCR repertoire. Because the treated cohort was small and had only one nonresponder, larger studies are needed to examine links between baseline CD8+ expansion and response. Compared with mice, TCR sequences shared between patients were less clear, possibly partly because of HLA diversity across the patient population. Scalp clonality and the number of expanded CD8+ clones among the top 100 scalp clones were significantly decreased by tofacitinib. Many expanded lesional clones were found to persist in scalp and blood during tofacitinib treatment, and relapse after treatment cessation may be partly explained by this persistence.

The germline V gene yields SQVTM for CDR1 and ANQGSEA for CDR2. A distance of 15 bases separates the germline ends of V and J, which lose 6 bases and 6 bases respectively. The cysteine opens and the phenylalanine closes a CDR3 of 13 amino acids. Only the CDR3 DNA is retained, 39 bases long and in frame from the first base. This sample's time point label indicates: around 4 weeks on oral tofacitinib. Sample treatment or condition, as interpreted from the label and publication: oral pan-JAK inhibitor, 5-10 mg twice daily. Lesional scalp punch biopsies and peripheral blood were obtained from alopecia areata patients. PBMCs were isolated by density centrifugation and stained for CD3, CD4 and CD8, after which CD4+ and CD8+ T cells were sorted on a FACSAria.

The sample in question was CD8+ T cells sorted from blood, obtained at week 4, from a patient treated with tofacitinib. This chain joins TRBV29-1 to TRBJ2-1; no D segment can be confidently identified. This clonotype was obtained from a human donor with alopecia areata. The nucleotide sequence is given as TGCAGCGTCCGCTGGGCGTTTATCAATGAGCAGTTCTTC. Its product reads: CSVRWAFINEQFF.